This T cell receptor (beta chain) is drawn from a study of shared clonotypes between healthy human individuals. Study as a whole: The plates for each donor numbered three CD4 naive, three CD4 memory, two CD8 naive and one CD8 memory.

It was across several immunoSEQ plates that each subset's genomic DNA was evenly split. TCRdb's copy holds only in-frame clones and misses some; the assay was immunoSEQ multiplex PCR. The sample has about 2.2 million clones, 80% to 95% seen once; the top ten hold more than 1.5%. Selected positively for CCR7 and CD45RO-negative, naive CD8 cells excluded terminally differentiated effector memory CD45RA+ cells. Germline CDR1 reads SGDLS; CDR2 reads YYNGEE. V was pared by 0 bases and J by 0 bases, with 10 bases between. There are 15 residues in the CDR3. The clonotype comes from a man between 18 and 29 years old in good health. Some clones in this sample may be carry-over from other donors' samples. The sequenced sample consisted of naive CD8+ T cells from PBMCs. The genes are TRBV9 and TRBJ2-7; D is perhaps TRBD1 (5 bases). The CDR3 reads CASSVDNRFSYEQYF. The DNA for the CDR3 is TGTGCCAGCAGCGTAGACAACAGGTTCTCCTACGAGCAGTACTTC.